These 19 T cell receptor beta chains were sequenced from one sample in a study of shared clonotypes between healthy human individuals. Sequenced by immunoSEQ multiplex PCR; TCRdb stores in-frame clones only, minus some. The sample yields about 710,000 clones, 73% seen once. Material for sequencing was memory CD4+ T cells sorted from blood. The subset is: CD45RA-negative fraction. Receptors were obtained from a woman under 40 in good health.

This clone was picked up many times. The genes are TRBV2 and TRBJ1-3; a possible D gene is TRBD1 (5 bases). Trimming left V 6 bases short and J 3 bases short, with 24 bases between. The germline CDR1 and CDR2 sequences are SNHLY and FYNNEI. The CDR3 has 18 residues. The CDR3 DNA reads as TGTGCCAGCAGCGTTACTAGCGTTTGGGGGAGTAGTGGAAACACCATATATTTT. As protein: CASSVTSVWGSSGNTIYF.

This clone is a singleton in its sample. The genes are TRBV5-6 and TRBJ2-7, with D possibly matching TRBD1 (6 bases). V lost 5 bases and J 2 bases, leaving 14 bases between the germline ends. The CDR3 sequence is 14 residues long. Germline V lookup: CDR1 SGHDT, CDR2 YYEEEE. CDR3 nucleotide sequence: TGTGCCAGCAGAATACAGGGATTCCCCTACGAGCAGTACTTC. Translated, it gives CASRIQGFPYEQYF. Full variable domain (outside the CDR3, taken from reference TRBV5-6 and TRBJ2-7): DAGVTQSPTHLIKTRGQQVTLRCSPKSGHDTVSWYQQALGQGPQFIFQYYEEEERQRGNFPDRFSGHQFPNYSSELNVNALLLGDSALYLCASRIQGFPYEQYFGPGTRLTVT.

For this clone: The identical CDR3 is also encoded by other nucleotide sequences in the sample. This chain joins TRBV19 and TRBJ2-1, with TRBD1 identical over 8 bases. Per germline, CDR1 LNHDA and CDR2 SQIVND (reference sequence). The CDR3 runs to 17 residues. The trim removed 0 bases at V and 3 bases at J, leaving 7 bases unmatched. The CDR3 sequence: CASSIDMGTGGYNEQFF. The CDR3 nucleotides read TGTGCCAGTAGTATAGATATGGGGACAGGAGGCTACAATGAGCAGTTCTTC.

The genes are TRBV19 and TRBJ1-2; D may be TRBD1 (6 bases). Germline V gives CDR1 LNHDA, CDR2 SQIVND (reference sequence). The CDR3 has 15 residues. V gave up 3 bases and J gave up 4 bases, with 15 bases separating them. The CDR3 loop reads CASSIETGDPYGYTF. DNA of the CDR3: TGTGCCAGTAGTATTGAGACAGGAGATCCCTATGGCTACACCTTC.

The chain joins TRBV10-3 to TRBJ2-7; 10 bases map to TRBD2. V lost 6 bases and J lost 5; bases outside the gene matches: 10. The germline CDR1 and CDR2 sequences are ENHRY and SYGVKD. The CDR3 spans 15 residues. CDR3 amino acids: CAISPGLASRNEQYF. CDR3 nucleotide sequence: TGTGCCATCAGCCCGGGACTAGCGAGCCGAAACGAGCAGTACTTC.

The sample holds a few counts of this clone. J is TRBJ2-7 and V is TRBV2, with D hard to call. CDR3 length: 15 amino acids. The germline CDR1 and CDR2 sequences are SNHLY and FYNNEI. V shed 2 bases and J shed 9 bases, with 20 bases lying between them. The CDR3 is CASSEQYLLVGWQYF. CDR3 coding DNA: TGTGCCAGCAGTGAACAGTACCTTCTGGTGGGGTGGCAGTACTTC.

The J gene is TRBJ2-2, the V gene TRBV21-1; the listed D gene, TRBD2, was not tested against the DNA. TRBV21-1 is recorded as a pseudogene. This CDR3 spans 15 amino acids. CDR3 sequence reads: CASSMAGAWTGELFF. The CDR3 DNA sequence: TGTGCCAGCAGCATGGCGGGAGCGTGGACCGGGGAGCTGTTTTTT.

The gene calls are TRBV18 and TRBJ2-3; 8 positions agree with TRBD1. Germline values: CDR1 KGHSH, CDR2 LQKENI. This CDR3 comprises 16 residues. V lost 3 bases and J lost 1; bases outside the gene matches: 6. CDR3 coding DNA: TGTGCCAGCTCACCGTTCGACAGGGGTGGCACAGATACGCAGTATTTT. Translation gives CASSPFDRGGTDTQYF.

The V gene is TRBV19, the J gene TRBJ2-3; the match to TRBD1 covers 7 bases. Trimming removed 6 bases from V and 3 bases from J; junction bases left unmatched: 3. This CDR3 has 13 amino acids. Germline loops: CDR1 LNHDA, CDR2 SQIVND (reference sequence). CDR3 sequence: CASRLRGTDTQYF. For the CDR3, the DNA is TGTGCCAGTAGGCTCAGGGGGACAGATACGCAGTATTTT.

The V call is TRBV7-2, the J call TRBJ2-7; 9 bases fit TRBD2. V was pared by 6 bases and J by 2 bases, with 5 bases of the junction left unmatched. The germline gives CDR1 SGHTA, CDR2 FQGNSA. The CDR3 is 14 amino acids. CDR3 DNA sequence: TGTGCCAGCAGATGGACTAGCGTAACCTACGAGCAGTACTTC. Its protein product is CASRWTSVTYEQYF. The complete variable domain, with remaining parts taken from reference TRBV7-2 and TRBJ2-7, reads GAGVSQSPSNKVTEKGKDVELRCDPISGHTALYWYRQSLGQGLEFLIYFQGNSAPDKSGLPSDRFSAERTGGSVSTLTIQRTQQEDSAVYLCASRWTSVTYEQYFGPGTRLTVT.

This clone was counted once. V is TRBV18 and J is TRBJ2-7, with 9 bases identical to TRBD1. The V segment lost 5 bases and the J segment 3 bases; nucleotides outside the gene matches: 5. This CDR3 has 14 residues. CDR1 KGHSH and CDR2 LQKENI come from the germline V gene. In DNA, the CDR3 is TGTGCCAGCTCATTCCGGGACAGGGACTACGAGCAGTACTTC. The encoded protein is CASSFRDRDYEQYF.

This chain links TRBV28 with TRBJ1-2, with a weak D call TRBD1 (5 bases). Germline assignment: CDR1 MDHEN and CDR2 SYDVKM. V was cut by 8 bases and J by 7 bases, with 14 bases left in between. The CDR3 is made up of 12 amino acids. The CDR3 DNA reads TGTGCCAGCGCTACCCCAGGGCTTGGCTACACCTTC. Amino acid sequence: CASATPGLGYTF.

The chain links TRBV27 to TRBJ2-7; 10 bases match TRBD2. The V gene's germline CDR1 is MNHEY and CDR2 SMNVEV (reference sequence). This CDR3 comprises 19 residues. Germline trimming cut 5 bases from V and 3 bases from J; bases unmatched to any gene: 19. The CDR3 nucleotides read TGTGCCAGCAGTCCTCAAGTGCGGGGTTGGGGGACTAGCGTCTACGAGCAGTACTTC. It encodes CASSPQVRGWGTSVYEQYF.

This sequence joins TRBV18 and TRBJ2-3, with TRBD2 matching 14 bases. The germline gives CDR1 KGHSH, CDR2 LQKENI. This CDR3 is built from 16 residues. Unmatched junction bases numbered 7, after V lost 6 bases and J lost 5 bases. The CDR3, as DNA: TGTGCCAGCTCGGCGGGACTAGCGGGAGAGGTAGATACGCAGTATTTT. Its translation is CASSAGLAGEVDTQYF.

This chain's CDR3 is CASSSRVTGNYGYTF. CDR3 nucleotides: TGTGCCAGTAGTAGTCGCGTGACAGGGAACTATGGCTACACCTTC. V gene TRBV19 combines with J gene TRBJ1-2; 7 bases align to TRBD1. The CDR3 is 15 residues long. The trim removed 4 bases at V and 2 bases at J, leaving 7 bases unmatched. Per the germline V gene, CDR1 is LNHDA and CDR2 is SQIVND (reference sequence). The full variable domain, in which reference TRBV19 and TRBJ1-2 provide the parts outside the CDR3, is DGGITQSPKYLFRKEGQNVTLSCEQNLNHDAMYWYRQDPGQGLRLIYYSQIVNDFQKGDIAEGYSVSREKKESFPLTVTSAQKNPTAFYLCASSSRVTGNYGYTFGSGTRLTVV.

CDR3 protein: CASSSLLRGHNEQFF. The CDR3 DNA follows: TGTGCCAGCTCCTCTCTTTTGAGGGGGCACAATGAGCAGTTCTTC. The chain couples TRBV28 to TRBJ2-1; 7 bases agree with TRBD1. The CDR3 is made up of 15 amino acids. V dropped 8 bases and J dropped 5; count of bases not matched to a gene: 12. The germline CDR1 and CDR2 sequences are MDHEN and SYDVKM.

This clone appeared once. V gene TRBV6-6 combines with J gene TRBJ2-1; D is possibly TRBD1 (6 bases). Trimming cost V 0 bases and J 9 bases, with 15 bases left between them. Germline-derived CDR1 and CDR2 are MNHNY and SVGAGI (reference sequence). The CDR3 is 15 residues long. CDR3 DNA sequence: TGTGCCAGCAGTTACTCTTCGGACAGTTCTGGTGAGCAGTTCTTC. It yields the protein CASSYSSDSSGEQFF.

The chain carries TRBV2 and TRBJ1-5; D gene uncertain. In germline, CDR1 is SNHLY, CDR2 FYNNEI. V gave up 4 bases and J gave up 0 bases, with 10 bases separating them. This CDR3 contains 15 residues. The CDR3 DNA reads TGTGCCAGCAGTGCGGTGGGGAGTAGCAATCAGCCCCAGCATTTT. It is translated as CASSAVGSSNQPQHF.

This clone turned up a few times. The rearrangement joins TRBV6-5 to TRBJ2-7, with D hard to call. V lost 0 bases to trimming and J lost 3 bases, with 12 bases between them. The CDR3 contains 15 residues. In germline, CDR1 is MNHEY, CDR2 SVGAGI. The CDR3 is CASSYSRWAVYEQYF. As DNA, the CDR3 is TGTGCCAGCAGTTACTCGAGGTGGGCAGTCTACGAGCAGTACTTC.